The 27 T cell receptor beta chains below come from one sample, sequenced in a study of cytomegalovirus exposure and HLA in healthy donors. The PCR employed 60 Vbeta primers together with 13 Jbeta primers. Method: immunoSEQ multiplex PCR; TCRdb's copy keeps in-frame clones and lacks some. This sample yields over 150,000 clones, of which 87% are seen a single time; 0.75% to 0.95% belongs to the top ten. Sequencing was performed on PBMCs. The source of these receptors is a woman aged 25 to 39 in good health and CMV-seronegative.

This clone was seen a handful of times. This chain connects TRBV27 to TRBJ2-1, with TRBD2 matching over 7 bases. CDR3 length: 14 residues. The germline CDR1 and CDR2 sequences are MNHEY and SMNVEV (reference sequence). V shed 7 bases, J shed 5 bases, and the junction held 8 bases outside the gene matches. The CDR3 DNA reads as TGTGCCAGCAATGGGGGAGGGGCCCACAATGAGCAGTTCTTC. It yields the protein CASNGGGAHNEQFF.

The gene calls are TRBV19 and TRBJ1-3; 9 bases are a match to TRBD1. This CDR3 region has 16 residues. Germline loops: CDR1 LNHDA, CDR2 SQIVND (reference sequence). Trimming at V came to 4 bases and at J to 3 bases, leaving 7 bases not matched to a gene. The chain's CDR3 is CASSTRQGGYGNTIYF. The CDR3 DNA follows: TGTGCCAGTAGTACCCGACAGGGGGGTTATGGAAACACCATATATTTT.

V is TRBV30 and J is TRBJ1-2, with TRBD1 identical over 10 bases. This CDR3 comprises 14 residues. V lost 6 bases, J lost 0 bases, and 4 bases stayed unmatched. The V gene's germline CDR1 is GTSNPN and CDR2 SVGIG (reference sequence). CDR3 DNA: TGTGCCTGTCTCGACAGGGGGCCTAACTATGGCTACACCTTC. Its translation: CACLDRGPNYGYTF.

The sample holds a few counts of this clone. The V and J genes are TRBV5-6 and TRBJ1-1; D ambiguous. V lost 5 bases and J lost 1, with 15 bases in between. This CDR3 is 15 amino acids long. CDR1 and CDR2 from the germline V gene are SGHDT and YYEEEE. The CDR3 is CASRFQVGGNTEAFF. The CDR3 DNA reads as TGTGCCAGCAGATTCCAGGTTGGAGGGAACACTGAAGCTTTCTTT. The whole variable domain, filled in from reference TRBV5-6 and TRBJ1-1, reads DAGVTQSPTHLIKTRGQQVTLRCSPKSGHDTVSWYQQALGQGPQFIFQYYEEEERQRGNFPDRFSGHQFPNYSSELNVNALLLGDSALYLCASRFQVGGNTEAFFGQGTRLTVV.

This chain joins TRBV30 and TRBJ1-1, with a possible D match to TRBD1 (6 bases). Germline V gives CDR1 GTSNPN, CDR2 SVGIG (reference sequence). This CDR3 comprises 15 residues. Deletions cut 7 bases from V and 3 bases from J, with 21 bases between. The CDR3 loop reads CASLPGHTRDTEAFF. The CDR3 coding sequence is TGTGCCTCATTACCGGGACACACAAGGGACACTGAAGCTTTCTTT.

The chain couples TRBV5-1 to TRBJ1-2; 9 bases match TRBD1. This CDR3 has 16 residues. With 4 bases clipped from V and 7 bases from J, the junction kept 14 bases outside the gene matches. CDR1 is SGHRS, CDR2 YFSETQ, per germline. CDR3 coding DNA: TGCGCCAGCAGCCTGGGGGGCCGGGGACAGGGAATTGGCTACACCTTC. Translated, it gives CASSLGGRGQGIGYTF.

The chain employs TRBV14 and TRBJ2-5, with D tentatively TRBD1 (6 bases). Germline lookup yields CDR1 SGHDN and CDR2 FVKESK. Trimming took 4 bases from V and 2 from J, leaving 14 bases between them. The CDR3 contains 15 residues. The CDR3 sequence: CASSLSQGWQETQYF. The CDR3, as DNA: TGTGCCAGCAGCCTATCACAGGGTTGGCAAGAGACCCAGTACTTC.

The chain couples TRBV7-2 to TRBJ1-2; D gene uncertain. The germline V and J ends were trimmed by 5 bases and 0 bases, with 22 bases remaining between them. The germline V gene encodes CDR1 SGHTA and CDR2 FQGNSA. This CDR3 spans 18 amino acids. The CDR3 is CASSPLPPGRVANYGYTF. CDR3 nucleotide sequence: TGTGCCAGCAGCCCTTTACCCCCCGGGCGGGTAGCTAACTATGGCTACACCTTC. The entire variable domain, with the rest obtained from reference TRBV7-2 and TRBJ1-2, is as follows: GAGVSQSPSNKVTEKGKDVELRCDPISGHTALYWYRQSLGQGLEFLIYFQGNSAPDKSGLPSDRFSAERTGGSVSTLTIQRTQQEDSAVYLCASSPLPPGRVANYGYTFGSGTRLTVV.

In its sample, this clone was seen once. The chain has TRBV20-1 and TRBJ2-3; D is unclear. The germline V gene has CDR1 DFQATT and CDR2 SNEGSKA (reference sequence). This CDR3 comprises 11 residues. V dropped 0 bases and J dropped 6 bases, with 4 bases sitting between them. In DNA form, the CDR3 reads TGCAGTGCTAGAGACGGGGATACGCAGTATTTT. It yields the protein CSARDGDTQYF.

This clone was seen only once. Other nucleotide sequences from this sample produce the same CDR3. The genes are TRBV30 and TRBJ1-3, with a possible D match to TRBD1 (6 bases). V was cut by 3 bases and J by 2 bases, with 8 bases left in between. Per the germline V gene, CDR1 is GTSNPN and CDR2 is SVGIG (reference sequence). This CDR3 has 13 residues. CDR3 residues: CAWRQGAGNTIYF. In nucleotides, the CDR3 is TGTGCCTGGAGACAGGGCGCTGGAAACACCATATATTTT. The variable domain in full, with the rest retrieved from reference TRBV30 and TRBJ1-3, is SQTIHQWPATLVQPVGSPLSLECTVEGTSNPNLYWYRQAAGRGLQLLFYSVGIGQISSEVPQNLSASRPQDRQFILSSKKLLLSDSGFYLCAWRQGAGNTIYFGEGSWLTVV.

The gene calls are TRBV9 and TRBJ2-1, with 8 bases lining up with TRBD2. Trimming removed 3 bases from V and 7 bases from J; junction bases left unmatched: 9. The CDR3 consists of 15 residues. CDR1 and CDR2 (germline): SGDLS, YYNGEE. The CDR3, as DNA: TGTGCCAGCAGCGGGGGCGGGGGGAGTTGGAATGAGCAGTTCTTC. Translating it yields CASSGGGGSWNEQFF.

Concerning this clone: A read error may produce the germline difference seen at one junction end. The CDR3 here is CSSSLEQYTEAFF. The CDR3 DNA reads TGTTCCAGCAGCTTAGAACAGTACACTGAAGCTTTCTTT. The chain recombines TRBV7-9 with TRBJ1-1; D is uncertain. In germline, CDR1 is SEHNR, CDR2 FQNEAQ (reference sequence). This CDR3 comprises 13 residues.

The chain combines TRBV6-5 with TRBJ2-7, with 9 bases that match TRBD1. Germline V gene sequence: CDR1 MNHEY, CDR2 SVGAGI. Trimming at V came to 5 bases and at J to 3 bases, leaving 8 bases not matched to a gene. The CDR3 is 15 residues long. CDR3 amino acids: CASSGQGRFNYEQYF. The CDR3 DNA is TGTGCCAGCAGTGGACAGGGGCGTTTCAACTACGAGCAGTACTTC.

CDR3 protein: CASSGARTEAFF. In DNA, the CDR3 is TGTGCCAGTAGTGGGGCTAGGACTGAAGCTTTCTTT. The chain is built from TRBV19 and TRBJ1-1, with a possible D match to TRBD1 (5 bases). The germline V and J ends were trimmed by 5 bases and 5 bases, with 9 bases remaining between them. The germline V gene has CDR1 LNHDA and CDR2 SQIVND (reference sequence). CDR3 length equals 12 residues.

The rearrangement joins TRBV7-9 to TRBJ2-3; 9 bases fit TRBD2. Germline lookup yields CDR1 SEHNR and CDR2 FQNEAQ (reference sequence). The trim removed 6 bases at V and 4 bases at J, leaving 5 bases unmatched. CDR3 length: 14 residues. The DNA for the CDR3 is TGTGCCAGCAGTCGTAGCGGGAGATCAGATACGCAGTATTTT. Amino acid sequence: CASSRSGRSDTQYF.

The rearrangement links TRBV5-1 to TRBJ2-3; 9 positions match TRBD1. V was pared by 4 bases and J by 4 bases, with 7 bases of the junction left unmatched. This CDR3 region has 15 residues. Germline CDR1 and CDR2: SGHRS and YFSETQ. This CDR3 reads CASSAVTGGSDTQYF. CDR3 nucleotides: TGCGCCAGCAGCGCAGTAACAGGGGGCTCAGATACGCAGTATTTT.

The rearrangement uses TRBV7-9 and TRBJ1-1; D might be TRBD1 (5 bases). The germline V gene encodes CDR1 SEHNR and CDR2 FQNEAQ (reference sequence). The ends were cut back, 7 bases at V and 7 bases at J, with 31 bases in the middle. The CDR3 loop spans 18 amino acids. The CDR3 sequence is CASISGWAKKSELIEAFF. CDR3 in DNA: TGTGCCAGCATCTCAGGGTGGGCGAAAAAAAGCGAATTAATTGAAGCTTTCTTT.

This clone was seen more than once but under ten times. J is TRBJ2-2 and V is TRBV9; D gene unclear. Trimming removed 2 bases at V and 6 bases at J, with 2 bases between. The CDR3 runs to 11 residues. Per the germline V gene, CDR1 is SGDLS and CDR2 is YYNGEE. In DNA, the CDR3 is TGTGCCAGCAGCGTCTCCGGGGAGCTGTTTTTT. As protein: CASSVSGELFF. The variable domain in full, completed from reference TRBV9 and TRBJ2-2, reads DSGVTQTPKHLITATGQRVTLRCSPRSGDLSVYWYQQSLDQGLQFLIQYYNGEERAKGNILERFSAQQFPDLHSELNLSSLELGDSALYFCASSVSGELFFGEGSRLTVL.

The chain couples TRBV11-3 to TRBJ2-7; TRBD1 agrees at 8 bases. The CDR3 has 16 amino acids. V gave up 0 bases and J gave up 6 bases; unmatched junction bases: 10. CDR1 is SGHNT and CDR2 is YENEEA in the germline V gene. CDR3 region: CASSLDWGTGSSEQYF. The CDR3 DNA reads TGTGCCAGCAGCTTAGACTGGGGGACAGGTTCTTCCGAGCAGTACTTC.

This chain uses TRBV7-2 with TRBJ1-2; D not certain. The CDR3 sequence is 15 residues long. V was trimmed by 1 base and J by 5 bases, leaving 14 bases between them. The germline gives CDR1 SGHTA, CDR2 FQGNSA. The CDR3 here is CASSLGEPLLYGYTF. CDR3 bases: TGTGCCAGCAGCTTAGGAGAACCCCTCCTTTATGGCTACACCTTC.

The rearrangement links TRBV6-1 to TRBJ1-4; no firm D call. CDR3 length: 15 residues. V lost 3 bases, J lost 3 bases, and 11 bases lay in between. Germline-derived CDR1 and CDR2 are MNHNS and SASEGT. The CDR3 here is CASSDMGAANEKLFF. For the CDR3, the DNA is TGTGCCAGCAGTGATATGGGAGCTGCTAATGAAAAACTGTTTTTT.

The chain couples TRBV10-3 to TRBJ2-5; 7 positions match TRBD1. Germline V gene lookup returns CDR1 ENHRY and CDR2 SYGVKD. The CDR3 length is 11 residues. J lost 4 bases, V lost 11 bases, and 4 bases had no gene match. Here the CDR3 reads CAFYRGETQYF. CDR3 nucleotides: TGTGCCTTTTACAGGGGAGAGACCCAGTACTTC.

The genes are TRBV6-5 and TRBJ1-1; D perhaps matches TRBD1 (5 bases). The CDR3 is 14 amino acids. Trimming took off 5 bases at V and 7 bases at J, with 17 bases between the two ends. The germline V gene encodes CDR1 MNHEY and CDR2 SVGAGI. In nucleotides, the CDR3 is TGTGCCAGCAGTGGGGGTTCAGGGACTCTTGAAGCTTTCTTT. As protein: CASSGGSGTLEAFF.

The chain recombines TRBV5-8 with TRBJ1-5; D is unclear. CDR1 and CDR2 (germline): SGHTS, YDEGEE. The length of the CDR3 is 15 residues. The ends were cut back, 1 base at V and 6 bases at J, with 14 bases in the middle. The chain's CDR3 is CASSLRGERGQPQHF. The CDR3 DNA is TGTGCCAGCAGCTTGCGAGGAGAACGCGGTCAGCCCCAGCATTTT.

The chain joins TRBV15 to TRBJ2-7; maybe TRBD2 (7 bases). This CDR3 region has 19 residues. V dropped 0 bases and J dropped 7 bases, with 28 bases sitting between them. Germline V CDR1 and CDR2: LNHNV, YYDKDF (reference sequence). For the CDR3, the DNA is TGTGCCACCAGCAGAGATCAGTTGCGGAGCAGGGGAGGGCGGGAGGAGCAGTACTTC. This sequence encodes CATSRDQLRSRGGREEQYF. The full variable domain, its missing parts supplied by reference TRBV15 and TRBJ2-7, is DAMVIQNPRYQVTQFGKPVTLSCSQTLNHNVMYWYQQKSSQAPKLLFHYYDKDFNNEADTPDNFQSRRPNTSFCFLDIRSPGLGDTAMYLCATSRDQLRSRGGREEQYFGPGTRLTVT.

This clone turned up a few times. V is TRBV19 and J is TRBJ1-3; TRBD1 matches at 7 bases. This CDR3 is built from 13 residues. Germline lookup yields CDR1 LNHDA and CDR2 SQIVND (reference sequence). The V gene end was trimmed by 7 bases and the J gene end by 4 bases; junction bases not matched to a gene: 4. The DNA for the CDR3 is TGTGCCAGTACTAGGACAGGAGGAAACACCATATATTTT. This codes for CASTRTGGNTIYF.

The chain recombines TRBV19 with TRBJ1-1, with D unclear. Germline CDR1 and CDR2: LNHDA and SQIVND (reference sequence). Trimming removed 3 bases from V and 3 bases from J, with 8 bases in between. The CDR3 spans 13 residues. The DNA for the CDR3 is TGTGCCAGTAGTATTAGTTTAGACACTGAAGCTTTCTTT. It is translated as CASSISLDTEAFF.